This TCR beta chain was found in a study of blood T cells in healthy people across ages (dated by TCRdb to the mid-2010s). Regarding the study in general: In model experiments, roughly one uniquely barcoded TCR beta cDNA molecule per two T cells was captured by template switching. Age-related changes in TCR beta repertoire diversity were measured in the study by deep sequencing normalized with unique cDNA molecular identifiers. The donors were divided into four age groups: young (average around 15 years), middle-aged (approximately 41), aged (around 59) and long-lived (roughly 82). To avoid experimental bias, donors of different ages were spread randomly across the sequencing lanes. For two donors (one aged 18 to 29 and one aged 80 or older), the study analyzed two additional independent replicas of 1 million unique cDNA reads from the same blood draw.

A remark on this clonotype: Its antigen is not yet known. Mismatch with germline at one junction end may stem from a read error.

Donors were around 37 systemically healthy Caucasian individuals from Russia aged 6 to 90 years. Each donor gave 8 to 10 milliliters of peripheral blood, drawn into EDTA-treated Vacutainer tubes. PBMCs were isolated by Ficoll-Paque density-gradient centrifugation, with at least 7 million obtained per sample. Total RNA was extracted from PBMCs with Trizol reagent, with at least 5 micrograms obtained per sample. For every donor, an aliquot of PBMCs went through flow cytometry to measure the percentages of naive CD45RAhigh/CD27high T cells. The library was obtained by 5' RACE. Sequencer: Illumina HiSeq 2500. A second PCR of 7 to 11 cycles was run with a J-beta primer mix and a sample-barcoded 5' primer. A template-switch 5' adaptor carrying 12 random nucleotides introduced a unique molecular identifier onto each TCR beta cDNA molecule. Each sample yielded at least 3 million CDR3-containing paired-end reads. First-strand cDNA synthesis was performed from all RNA using the Mint cDNA synthesis kit, with priming by a TRBC-specific oligonucleotide. Following uracil-DNA glycosylase treatment, all cDNA underwent a first 18-cycle PCR with the universal primers M1SS and BC2_uni_R. The paper's processing steps were these. For normalization, 1 million high-quality reads, each with a distinct molecular identifier, were randomly selected from each sample. Reads with shared molecular identifiers were discarded instead of being binned into consensus sequences. CDR3 identification, clonotype clustering and error correction used MiTCR with a Q25 quality threshold and the strictest error-elimination algorithm. A nonparametric unseen species model with Euler transformation was used to estimate lower-bound total TCR beta diversity. The raw public data were reprocessed by TCRdb itself: fastp quality trimming at Q25, MiXCR clonotype calling, in-frame beta chains only. When rows share a CDR3 protein, they turn into one entry using the most common DNA and genes. Clone size and V and J calls follow TCRdb, not the original study. This sample is represented by around 990,000 distinct CDR3 sequences; around two fifths of them were singletons. Clones ranked in the top ten supply less than 15% of the sample.

General conclusions and limits of the study: The CMV infection status of donors was not known, potentially confounding age-related changes in expanded clonotypes. Compared with the aged group, the long-lived group had more naive CD4+ T cells, fewer expanded clones and increased TCR diversity, suggesting age selection. A strong correlation was found between observed TCR beta diversity and the percentage of naive T cells measured by flow cytometry. Since profiling was done on bulk unsorted PBMCs, naive and antigen-experienced compartments could not be conclusively compared. As age increased, observed TCR beta diversity per million T cells dropped in a roughly linear way, and a significant reduction was already evident by age 40. Total diversity estimates from one million sequenced T cells were considered lower bounds and underestimates.

According to the germline V gene, CDR1 reads MDHEN and CDR2 reads SYDVKM. From cysteine to phenylalanine, the CDR3 is 16 amino acids long. Left in the record is the CDR3 DNA by itself, 48 bases read in frame from the first base. The chain uses TRBV28 and TRBJ2-3, with the D gene not clear enough to name. The sequenced sample consisted of blood. This receptor was identified in a man in his late teens or twenties in good health. The CDR3 reads CASSLLRHTYTDTRYF. The nucleotide sequence is given as TGTGCCAGCAGTTTATTACGACATACGTACACAGATACGCGGTATTTT.